The table lists the clone carrying this T cell receptor (beta chain) with a count of one. Original data processing: Cell counts per sample came from amplifying reference gene primers. The table came from immunoSEQ multiplex PCR; TCRdb's copy has only in-frame clones and leaves some out. V and J calls and clone size follow that table, whereas D and trimming were derived from the DNA. This sample carries 200,000 to 250,000 clones, around 85% of them seen once, and the ten largest clones take 8.9%. The CDR3 runs 19 residues. CDR1 is PRHDT and CDR2 is FYEKMQ in the germline V gene (reference sequence). V was clipped by 0 bases and J by 9 bases; unmatched bases: 17. This specimen belongs to a study of blood T cell repertoires in COVID-19. Study-level background: Some COVID-19 samples were acute and others convalescent; all came from the United States, Italy and Spain. Sources were T cells, B-cell-depleted T cells, or PBMCs; the material itself was cDNA or gDNA.

This chain connects TRBV13 to TRBJ1-6; 7 bases match TRBD1. Sequencing was done on a sample of peripheral blood. The source is an elderly man with acute or convalescent COVID-19. The CDR3 region is CASSLGRGTTPEGSSPLHF. The CDR3 coding sequence is TGTGCCAGCAGCTTAGGCAGGGGGACCACTCCGGAGGGGTCTTCACCCCTCCACTTT. The full variable domain, with the rest looked up from reference TRBV13 and TRBJ1-6, is AAGVIQSPRHLIKEKRETATLKCYPIPRHDTVYWYQQGPGQDPQFLISFYEKMQSDKGSIPDRFSAQQFSDYHSELNMSSLELGDSALYFCASSLGRGTTPEGSSPLHFGNGTRLTVT.